Below, 2 T cell receptor beta chains from the same sample are listed, as sequenced in a study of cytomegalovirus exposure and HLA in healthy donors. PCR primers comprised 60 Vbeta and 13 Jbeta primers. Only in-frame clones appear in the TCRdb table, and some are missing; sequencing was by immunoSEQ multiplex PCR. The sample includes roughly 150,000 clones, 70% to 90% of them seen just once. Material: PBMCs. These receptors were taken from a man aged 25 to 40 in good health and CMV-seropositive.

This chain uses TRBV5-6 with TRBJ2-3; 8 nucleotides align to TRBD1. Germline CDR1 is SGHDT and CDR2 is YYEEEE. There are 13 residues in the CDR3. The V gene end was trimmed by 9 bases and the J gene end by 2 bases; junction bases not matched to a gene: 5. Here the CDR3 DNA reads TGTGCCACCTCGGACAGGGTCACAGATACGCAGTATTTT. Its protein product is CATSDRVTDTQYF.

This chain uses TRBV7-2 with TRBJ2-1, with 9 bases that match TRBD1. V lost 0 bases to trimming and J lost 2 bases; unmatched junction nucleotides: 2. The CDR3 covers 16 residues. Germline V gene lookup returns CDR1 SGHTA and CDR2 FQGNSA. In DNA form, the CDR3 reads TGTGCCAGCAGCTTAGCCGGGACAGGGCCCTACAATGAGCAGTTCTTC. Protein: CASSLAGTGPYNEQFF.